This TCR beta chain originates from a study of cytomegalovirus exposure and HLA in healthy donors. The V gene's germline CDR1 is SGDLS and CDR2 YYNGEE. The CDR3 runs 16 residues. V shed 4 bases, J shed 2 bases, and the junction held 12 bases outside the gene matches. This clone has only a few counts. Assay used: immunoSEQ multiplex PCR; TCRdb lists only in-frame clones, some missing. Among some 250,000 clones listed, 80% to 95% were seen once. The V gene is TRBV9, the J gene TRBJ2-7; TRBD2 matches 7 bases. The sequence was collected from a woman younger than 45 in good health and CMV-seronegative. Sequenced material: PBMCs. This chain's CDR3 is CASSTYSGTTAYEQYF. CDR3 DNA: TGTGCCAGCAGCACGTACTCCGGGACTACGGCCTACGAGCAGTACTTC.